The 7 T cell receptor beta chains below come from one sample, sequenced in a study of tumor-infiltrating lymphocytes in oesophageal squamous cell carcinoma. TCRdb re-analysed the reads in MiXCR, keeping a single row per CDR3 protein. This sample has roughly 11,000 distinct CDR3 sequences, with around 60% found just once. Sequences were obtained from blood. The receptors derive from a female donor with esophageal squamous cell carcinoma.

The chain recombines TRBV7-2 with TRBJ2-1; perhaps TRBD1 as D (6 bases). CDR3 length equals 15 residues. Germline values: CDR1 SGHTA, CDR2 FQGNSA. Trimming took 5 bases from V and 1 from J, leaving 12 bases between them. The chain's CDR3 is CASSPLQGSYNEQFF. The CDR3 region has the DNA TGTGCCAGCAGCCCACTACAGGGTTCCTACAATGAGCAGTTCTTC.

This clonotype showed up just a few times. The chain uses TRBV24-1 and TRBJ2-1; D gene uncertain. The V gene's germline CDR1 is KGHDR and CDR2 SFDVKD. This CDR3 has 15 residues. V lost 4 bases, J lost 6 bases, and 15 bases lay in between. The CDR3 DNA sequence: TGTGCCACCAGTGAACCAGGCCGAGGTTTCAATGAGCAGTTCTTC. Protein sequence: CATSEPGRGFNEQFF.

The chain is built from TRBV7-4 and TRBJ2-7; 7 bases match TRBD1. The assigned J gene may be wrong: the sequence end matches TRBJ2-1 better. Per the germline V gene, CDR1 is SGHVT and CDR2 is SQSDAQ. The CDR3 consists of 16 residues. CDR3 loop: CASSLIGPGGYNEQFF. The CDR3 DNA sequence: TGTGCCAGCAGCTTAATCGGGCCAGGGGGCTACAATGAGCAGTTCTTC.

This clonotype appeared a single time. This rearrangement joins TRBV12-3 or TRBV12-4 to TRBJ1-4; TRBD1 aligns across 7 bases. The J segment lost 15 bases and the V segment lost 1 base, leaving 8 bases of the junction unmatched. This CDR3 has 13 residues. CDR3 protein: CASSLGGRGKVFF. CDR3 in DNA: TGTGCCAGCAGTTTAGGCGGCAGGGGGAAGGTGTTTTTT.

Regarding this clonotype: This likely comes from a read error, as the CDR3 has no conserved phenylalanine or tryptophan at its end. It is unclear where the CDR3 begins or ends on the DNA, so no DNA is shown, and the CDR3 is as TCRdb lists it. The chain is built from TRBV11-2 and TRBJ2-7; the table's TRBD1 call for D was not verified on the DNA. The CDR3 spans 16 residues, counting both ends. Germline V gene sequence: CDR1 SGHAT, CDR2 FQNNGV. CDR3 in amino acids: CASSLAGQGGGYTFGS.

In its sample, this clonotype ranks as medium-sized. The chain uses TRBV28 and TRBJ2-7; 7 nucleotides align to TRBD1. This CDR3 has 15 residues. Germline loops: CDR1 MDHEN, CDR2 SYDVKM. Unmatched junction bases numbered 13, after V lost 6 bases and J lost 5 bases. CDR3 sequence reads: CASRDDFTGDHEQYF. CDR3 coding DNA: TGTGCCAGCAGGGACGACTTTACAGGGGATCACGAGCAGTACTTC.

This chain connects TRBV7-2 to TRBJ2-5; a possible D gene is TRBD2 (5 bases). V lost 2 bases and J 11 bases, leaving 15 bases between the germline ends. Germline lookup yields CDR1 SGHTA and CDR2 FQGNSA. This CDR3 region has 13 residues. Here the CDR3 DNA reads TGTGCCAGCAGCTTACGGCCTGAATGGGAGCAGTACTTC. Its translation: CASSLRPEWEQYF.